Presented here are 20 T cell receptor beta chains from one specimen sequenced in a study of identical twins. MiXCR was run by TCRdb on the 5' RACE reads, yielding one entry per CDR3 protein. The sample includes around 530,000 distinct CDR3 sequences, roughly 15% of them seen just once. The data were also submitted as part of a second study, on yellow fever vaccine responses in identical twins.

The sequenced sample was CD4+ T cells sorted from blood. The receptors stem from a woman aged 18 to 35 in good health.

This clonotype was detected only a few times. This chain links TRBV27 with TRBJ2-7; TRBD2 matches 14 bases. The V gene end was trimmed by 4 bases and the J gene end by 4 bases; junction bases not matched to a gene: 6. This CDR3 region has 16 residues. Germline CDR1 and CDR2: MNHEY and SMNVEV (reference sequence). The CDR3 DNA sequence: TGTGCCAGCAGTTCCCCAGGACTAGCGGGAGGATACGAGCAGTACTTC. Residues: CASSSPGLAGGYEQYF.

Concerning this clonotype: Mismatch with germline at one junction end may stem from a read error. The CDR3 is CCASGGGVVMETQYF. In DNA, the CDR3 is TGCTGTGCTAGTGGGGGGGGAGTGGTCATGGAGACCCAGTACTTC. The chain links TRBV20-1 to TRBJ2-5; 7 nucleotides align to TRBD2. Germline lookup yields CDR1 DFQATT and CDR2 SNEGSKA (reference sequence). The CDR3 is made up of 15 amino acids.

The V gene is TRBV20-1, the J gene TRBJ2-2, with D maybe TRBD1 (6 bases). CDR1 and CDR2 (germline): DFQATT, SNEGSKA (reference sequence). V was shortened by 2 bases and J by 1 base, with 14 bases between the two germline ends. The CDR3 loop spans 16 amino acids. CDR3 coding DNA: TGCAGTGCTAGAATGGTCAGACAGGAGAACACCGGGGAGCTGTTTTTT. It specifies CSARMVRQENTGELFF.

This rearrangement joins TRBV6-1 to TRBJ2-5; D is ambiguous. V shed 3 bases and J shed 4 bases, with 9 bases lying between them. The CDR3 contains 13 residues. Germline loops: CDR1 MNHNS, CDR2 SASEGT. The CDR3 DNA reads TGTGCCAGCAGTGACGAGACGGGAGAGACCCAGTACTTC. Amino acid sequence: CASSDETGETQYF.

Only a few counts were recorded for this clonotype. CDR3 sequence reads: CASARGAGGNQPQHF. The DNA of the CDR3 is TGTGCCAGCGCTCGGGGGGCCGGGGGCAATCAGCCCCAGCATTTT. The gene calls are TRBV7-6 and TRBJ1-5, with D perhaps matching TRBD1 (6 bases). Trimming took off 8 bases at V and 2 bases at J, with 16 bases between the two ends. This CDR3 contains 15 residues. The germline V gene encodes CDR1 SGHVS and CDR2 FNYEAQ. Looking up the rest from reference TRBV7-6 and TRBJ1-5 gives the full variable domain: GAGVSQSPRYKVTKRGQDVALRCDPISGHVSLYWYRQALGQGPEFLTYFNYEAQQDKSGLPNDRFSAERPEGSISTLTIQRTEQRDSAMYRCASARGAGGNQPQHFGDGTRLSIL.

The CDR3 nucleotides are TGTGCCAGCAGCTTAAGTCAGGACAGCAACCTGGGGCGACAAGAGACCCAGTACTTC. Encoded protein: CASSLSQDSNLGRQETQYF. The chain carries TRBV11-1 and TRBJ2-5, with D perhaps matching TRBD1 (6 bases). With 2 bases removed from V and 2 bases from J, the gap between germline ends came to 24 bases. Germline V gene lookup returns CDR1 SGHAT and CDR2 FQDESV (reference sequence). The CDR3 spans 19 residues.

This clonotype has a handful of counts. In DNA, the CDR3 is TGCAGTGCTAGAGGGGGACTAGCGGGTCGAAATGAGCAGTTCTTC. Amino acid sequence: CSARGGLAGRNEQFF. J is TRBJ2-1 and V is TRBV20-1; 12 nucleotides match TRBD2. The CDR3 totals 15 residues. Germline loops: CDR1 DFQATT, CDR2 SNEGSKA (reference sequence). V lost 1 base, J lost 7 bases, and 5 bases stayed unmatched.

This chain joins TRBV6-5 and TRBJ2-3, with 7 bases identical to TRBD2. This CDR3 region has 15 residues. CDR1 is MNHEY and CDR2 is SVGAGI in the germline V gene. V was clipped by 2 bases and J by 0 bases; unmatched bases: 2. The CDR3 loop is CASSYRAGSTDTQYF. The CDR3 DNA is TGTGCCAGCAGTTACAGAGCGGGGAGCACAGATACGCAGTATTTT.

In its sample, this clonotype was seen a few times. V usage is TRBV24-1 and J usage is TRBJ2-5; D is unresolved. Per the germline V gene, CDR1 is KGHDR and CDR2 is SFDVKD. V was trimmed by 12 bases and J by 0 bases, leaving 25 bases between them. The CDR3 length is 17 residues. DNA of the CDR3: TGTGCCCCACCCACCGGGTACTCGGGTGCAGACCAAGAGACCCAGTACTTC. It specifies CAPPTGYSGADQETQYF.

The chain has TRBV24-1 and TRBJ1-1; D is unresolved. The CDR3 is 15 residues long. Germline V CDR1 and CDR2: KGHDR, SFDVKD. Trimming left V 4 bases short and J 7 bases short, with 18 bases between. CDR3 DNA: TGTGCCACCAGTGACTCCCGGCCAGGCAGGAGTGAAGCTTTCTTT. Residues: CATSDSRPGRSEAFF.

The DNA of the CDR3 is TGCAGTTCCCAACCGAGGGGGAATGAGCAGTTCTTC. Amino acids: CSSQPRGNEQFF. This chain links TRBV20-1 with TRBJ2-1; D possibly corresponds to TRBD1 (6 bases). The CDR3 contains 12 residues. V was clipped by 8 bases and J by 7 bases, with 15 bases between them. Per the germline V gene, CDR1 is DFQATT and CDR2 is SNEGSKA (reference sequence).

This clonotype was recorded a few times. The CDR3 nucleotides are TGCAGCGTTGGAAGTGGGTCGGAGACCCAGTACTTC. Translating it yields CSVGSGSETQYF. The chain has TRBV29-1 and TRBJ2-5; D is unclear. The germline gives CDR1 SQVTM, CDR2 ANQGSEA. V was shortened by 4 bases and J by 5 bases, with 11 bases between the two germline ends. This CDR3 has 12 amino acids.

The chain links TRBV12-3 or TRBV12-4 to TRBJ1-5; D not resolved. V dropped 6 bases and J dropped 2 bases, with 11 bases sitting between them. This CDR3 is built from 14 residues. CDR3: CASRSGSGNQPQHF. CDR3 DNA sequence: TGTGCCAGCAGAAGTGGGTCGGGCAATCAGCCCCAGCATTTT.

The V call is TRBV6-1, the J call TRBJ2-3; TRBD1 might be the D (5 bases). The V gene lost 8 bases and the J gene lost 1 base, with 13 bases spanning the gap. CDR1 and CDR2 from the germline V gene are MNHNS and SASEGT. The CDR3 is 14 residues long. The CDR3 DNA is TGTGCCAGCCGGCAGGGTATTGGCACAGATACGCAGTATTTT. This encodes CASRQGIGTDTQYF.

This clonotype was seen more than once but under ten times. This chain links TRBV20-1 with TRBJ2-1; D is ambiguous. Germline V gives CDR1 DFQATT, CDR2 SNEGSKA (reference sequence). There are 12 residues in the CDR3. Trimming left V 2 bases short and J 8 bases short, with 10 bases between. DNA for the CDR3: TGCAGTGCTAGACTAACTTTATATGAGCAGTTCTTC. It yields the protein CSARLTLYEQFF.

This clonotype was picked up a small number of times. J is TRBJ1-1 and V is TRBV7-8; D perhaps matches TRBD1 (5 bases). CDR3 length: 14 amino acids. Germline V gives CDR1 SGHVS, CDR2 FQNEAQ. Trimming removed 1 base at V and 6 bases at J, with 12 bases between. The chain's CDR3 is CASSLGPGIPEAFF. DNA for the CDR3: TGTGCCAGCAGCTTAGGCCCAGGGATCCCTGAAGCTTTCTTT.

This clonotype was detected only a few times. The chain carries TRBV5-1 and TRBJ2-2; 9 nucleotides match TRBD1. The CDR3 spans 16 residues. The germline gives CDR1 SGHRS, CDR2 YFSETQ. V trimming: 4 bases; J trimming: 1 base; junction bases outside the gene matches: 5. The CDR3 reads CASSADRGMNTGELFF. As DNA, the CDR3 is TGCGCCAGCAGCGCTGACAGGGGGATGAACACCGGGGAGCTGTTTTTT.

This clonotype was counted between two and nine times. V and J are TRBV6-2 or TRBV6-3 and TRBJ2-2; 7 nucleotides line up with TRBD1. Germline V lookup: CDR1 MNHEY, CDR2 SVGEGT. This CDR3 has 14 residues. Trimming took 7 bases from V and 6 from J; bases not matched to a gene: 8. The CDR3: CASIEGTAPGELFF. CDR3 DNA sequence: TGTGCCAGCATAGAAGGGACAGCCCCCGGGGAGCTGTTTTTT.

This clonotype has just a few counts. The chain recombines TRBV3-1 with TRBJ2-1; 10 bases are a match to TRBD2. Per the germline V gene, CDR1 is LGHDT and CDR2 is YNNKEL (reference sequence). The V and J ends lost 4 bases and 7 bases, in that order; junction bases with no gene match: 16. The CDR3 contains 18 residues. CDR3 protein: CASSPVASSGGAGNEQFF. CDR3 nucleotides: TGTGCCAGCAGCCCTGTCGCCTCAAGCGGGGGGGCCGGGAATGAGCAGTTCTTC.

As DNA, the CDR3 is TGTGCCAGCAGCCCCAGACTAGCTCTCAATGAGCAGTTCTTC. Its translation is CASSPRLALNEQFF. V usage is TRBV7-9 and J usage is TRBJ2-1, with TRBD2 matching 7 bases. The CDR3 totals 14 residues. V was clipped by 5 bases and J by 6 bases; unmatched bases: 7. CDR1 is SEHNR, CDR2 FQNEAQ, per germline (reference sequence).